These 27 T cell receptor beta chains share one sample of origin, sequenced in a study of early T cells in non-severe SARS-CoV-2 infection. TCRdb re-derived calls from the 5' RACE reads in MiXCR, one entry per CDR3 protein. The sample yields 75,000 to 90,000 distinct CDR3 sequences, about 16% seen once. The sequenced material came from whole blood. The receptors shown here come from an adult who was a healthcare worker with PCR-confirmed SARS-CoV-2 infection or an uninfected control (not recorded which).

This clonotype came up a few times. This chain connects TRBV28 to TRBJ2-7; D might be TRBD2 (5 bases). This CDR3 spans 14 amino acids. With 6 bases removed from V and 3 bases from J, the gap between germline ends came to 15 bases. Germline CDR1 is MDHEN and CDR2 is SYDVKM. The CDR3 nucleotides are TGTGCCAGCAGACGCCCGGACGGAGGCTACGAGCAGTACTTC. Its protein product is CASRRPDGGYEQYF.

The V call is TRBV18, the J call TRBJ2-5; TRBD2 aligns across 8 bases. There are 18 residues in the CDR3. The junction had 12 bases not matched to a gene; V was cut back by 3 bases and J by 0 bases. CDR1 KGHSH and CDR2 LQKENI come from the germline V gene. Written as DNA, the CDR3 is TGTGCCAGCTCACCTCGCATTAGCGGGGAGACGTACCAAGAGACCCAGTACTTC. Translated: CASSPRISGETYQETQYF.

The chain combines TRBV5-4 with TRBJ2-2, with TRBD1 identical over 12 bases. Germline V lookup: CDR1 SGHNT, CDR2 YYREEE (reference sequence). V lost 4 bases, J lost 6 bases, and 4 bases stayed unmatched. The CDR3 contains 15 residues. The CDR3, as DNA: TGTGCCAGCAGCGGGACAGGGGGCAACGCCGGGGAGCTGTTTTTT. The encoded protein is CASSGTGGNAGELFF.

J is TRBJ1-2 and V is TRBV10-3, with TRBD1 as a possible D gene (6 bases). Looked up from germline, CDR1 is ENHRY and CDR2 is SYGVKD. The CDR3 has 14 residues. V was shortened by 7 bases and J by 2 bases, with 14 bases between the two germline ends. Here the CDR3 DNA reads TGTGCCATCACCCGGGACACACAGAACTATGGCTACACCTTC. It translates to CAITRDTQNYGYTF.

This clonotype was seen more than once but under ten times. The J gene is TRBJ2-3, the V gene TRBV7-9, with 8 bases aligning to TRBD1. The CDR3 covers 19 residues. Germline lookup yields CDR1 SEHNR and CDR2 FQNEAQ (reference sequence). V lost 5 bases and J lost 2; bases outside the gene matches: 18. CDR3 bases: TGTGCCAGCAGCCCTCGGACAGGGCGGAACCTCGGAATCACAGATACGCAGTATTTT. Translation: CASSPRTGRNLGITDTQYF. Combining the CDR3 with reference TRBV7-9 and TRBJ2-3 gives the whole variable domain DTGVSQNPRHKITKRGQNVTFRCDPISEHNRLYWYRQTLGQGPEFLTYFQNEAQLEKSRLLSDRFSAERPKGSFSTLEIQRTEQGDSAMYLCASSPRTGRNLGITDTQYFGPGTRLTVL.

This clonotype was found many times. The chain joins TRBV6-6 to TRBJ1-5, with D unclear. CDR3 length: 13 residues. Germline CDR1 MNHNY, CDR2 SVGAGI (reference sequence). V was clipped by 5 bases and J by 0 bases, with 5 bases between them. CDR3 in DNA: TGTGCCAGCAGTCGGGCTAGCAATCAGCCCCAGCATTTT. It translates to CASSRASNQPQHF.

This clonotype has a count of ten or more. The CDR3 here is CAISESTGRFGQYF. CDR3 DNA: TGTGCCATCAGTGAGTCCACGGGCCGGTTCGGCCAGTACTTC. This chain uses TRBV10-3 with TRBJ2-5; D call uncertain. Germline V lookup: CDR1 ENHRY, CDR2 SYGVKD. V dropped 0 bases and J dropped 10 bases, with 15 bases sitting between them. The CDR3 extends over 14 amino acids.

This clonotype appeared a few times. The CDR3 here is CASSSRTGLETQYF. The CDR3 nucleotides read TGTGCCAGCAGCTCGCGGACAGGGCTGGAGACCCAGTACTTC. The J gene is TRBJ2-5, the V gene TRBV7-2, with 8 bases that match TRBD1. V was pared by 4 bases and J by 5 bases, with 6 bases of the junction left unmatched. The length of the CDR3 is 14 residues. Germline V gene lookup returns CDR1 SGHTA and CDR2 FQGNSA.

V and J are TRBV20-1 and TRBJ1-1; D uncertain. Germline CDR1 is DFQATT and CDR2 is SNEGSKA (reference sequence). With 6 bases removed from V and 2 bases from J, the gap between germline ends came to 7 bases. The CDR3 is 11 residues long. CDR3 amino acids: CSALENTEAFF. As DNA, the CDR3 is TGCAGTGCCCTCGAAAACACTGAAGCTTTCTTT.

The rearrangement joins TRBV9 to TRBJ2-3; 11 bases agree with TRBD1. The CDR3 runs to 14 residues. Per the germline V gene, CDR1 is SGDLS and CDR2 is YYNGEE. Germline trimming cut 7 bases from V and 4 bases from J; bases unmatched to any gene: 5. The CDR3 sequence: CASQGGQGADTQYF. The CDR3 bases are TGTGCCAGCCAGGGGGGACAGGGGGCAGATACGCAGTATTTT.

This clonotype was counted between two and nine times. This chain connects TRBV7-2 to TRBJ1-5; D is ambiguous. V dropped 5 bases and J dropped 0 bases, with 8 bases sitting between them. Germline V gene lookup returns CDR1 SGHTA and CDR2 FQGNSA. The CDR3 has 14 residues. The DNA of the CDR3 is TGTGCCAGCAGCCCCTCCTATAGCAATCAGCCCCAGCATTTT. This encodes CASSPSYSNQPQHF.

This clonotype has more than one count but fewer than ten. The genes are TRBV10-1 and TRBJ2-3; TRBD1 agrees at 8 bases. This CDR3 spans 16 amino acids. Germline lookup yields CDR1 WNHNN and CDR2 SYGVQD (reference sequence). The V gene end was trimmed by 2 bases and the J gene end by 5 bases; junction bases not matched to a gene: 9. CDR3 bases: TGCGCCAGCAGTGAGAGGAGTAACAGGGGGATAGATACGCAGTATTTT. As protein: CASSERSNRGIDTQYF.

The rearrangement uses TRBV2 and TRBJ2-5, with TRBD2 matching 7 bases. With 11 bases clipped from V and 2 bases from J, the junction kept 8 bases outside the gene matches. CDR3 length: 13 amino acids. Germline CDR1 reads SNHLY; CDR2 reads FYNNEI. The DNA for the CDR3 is TGTGCCGGAGATGGGGAGGGGCAAGAGACCCAGTACTTC. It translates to CAGDGEGQETQYF.

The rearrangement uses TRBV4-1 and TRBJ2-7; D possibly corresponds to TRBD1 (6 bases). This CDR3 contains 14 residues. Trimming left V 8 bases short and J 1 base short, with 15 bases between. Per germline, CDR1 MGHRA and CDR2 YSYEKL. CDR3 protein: CASQNLQGSYEQYF. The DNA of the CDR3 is TGCGCCAGCCAGAATCTCCAGGGGTCCTACGAGCAGTACTTC.

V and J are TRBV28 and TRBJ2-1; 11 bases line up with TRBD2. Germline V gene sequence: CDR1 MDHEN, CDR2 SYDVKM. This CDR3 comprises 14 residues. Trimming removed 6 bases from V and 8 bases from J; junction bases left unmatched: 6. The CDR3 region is CASRTSGSTDEQFF. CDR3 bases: TGTGCCAGCAGAACTAGCGGGAGTACGGATGAGCAGTTCTTC.

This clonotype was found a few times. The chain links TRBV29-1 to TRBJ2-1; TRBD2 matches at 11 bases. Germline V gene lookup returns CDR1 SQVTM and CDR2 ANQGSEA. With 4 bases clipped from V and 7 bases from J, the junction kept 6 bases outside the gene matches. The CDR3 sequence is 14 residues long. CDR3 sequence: CSVVAVAGGNEQFF. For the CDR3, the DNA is TGCAGCGTTGTTGCGGTAGCGGGAGGGAATGAGCAGTTCTTC.

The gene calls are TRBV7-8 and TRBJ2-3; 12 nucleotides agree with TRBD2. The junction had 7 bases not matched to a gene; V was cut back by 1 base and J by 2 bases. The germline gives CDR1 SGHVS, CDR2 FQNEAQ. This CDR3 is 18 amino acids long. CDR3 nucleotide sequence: TGTGCCAGCAGCTTAGTCCGATGGACTAGCGGGACCACAGATACGCAGTATTTT. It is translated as CASSLVRWTSGTTDTQYF.

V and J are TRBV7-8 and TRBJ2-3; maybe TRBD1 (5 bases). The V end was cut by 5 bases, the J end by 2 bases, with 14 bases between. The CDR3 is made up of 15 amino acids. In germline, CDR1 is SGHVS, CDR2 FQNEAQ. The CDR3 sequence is CASSQGTDSTDTQYF. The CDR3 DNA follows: TGTGCCAGCAGCCAGGGAACAGACTCCACAGATACGCAGTATTTT.

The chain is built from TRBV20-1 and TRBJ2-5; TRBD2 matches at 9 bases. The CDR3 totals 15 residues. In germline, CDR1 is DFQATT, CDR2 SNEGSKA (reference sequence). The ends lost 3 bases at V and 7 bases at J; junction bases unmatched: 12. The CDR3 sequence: CSASPSLAGSGTQYF. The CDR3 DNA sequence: TGCAGTGCTAGTCCCAGCCTAGCGGGATCGGGGACCCAGTACTTC.

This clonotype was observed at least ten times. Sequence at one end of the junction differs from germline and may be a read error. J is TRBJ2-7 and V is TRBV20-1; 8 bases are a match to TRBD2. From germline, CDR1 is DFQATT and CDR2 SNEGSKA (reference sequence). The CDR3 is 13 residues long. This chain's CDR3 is CSARAGELREQYF. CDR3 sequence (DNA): TGCAGTGCAAGAGCGGGAGAATTGCGGGAGCAGTACTTC.

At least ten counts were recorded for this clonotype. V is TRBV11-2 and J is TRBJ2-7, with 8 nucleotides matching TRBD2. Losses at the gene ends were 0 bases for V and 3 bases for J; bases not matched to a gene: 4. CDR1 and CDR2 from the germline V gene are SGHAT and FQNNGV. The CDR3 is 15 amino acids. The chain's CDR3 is CASSLELAVNYEQYF. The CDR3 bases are TGTGCCAGCAGCTTAGAACTAGCGGTCAACTACGAGCAGTACTTC.

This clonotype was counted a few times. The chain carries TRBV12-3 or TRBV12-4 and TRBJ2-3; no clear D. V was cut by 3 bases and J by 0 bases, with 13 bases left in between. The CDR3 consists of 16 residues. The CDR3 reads CASSFVATSSTDTQYF. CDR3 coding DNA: TGTGCCAGCAGTTTCGTTGCCACCTCTAGCACAGATACGCAGTATTTT.

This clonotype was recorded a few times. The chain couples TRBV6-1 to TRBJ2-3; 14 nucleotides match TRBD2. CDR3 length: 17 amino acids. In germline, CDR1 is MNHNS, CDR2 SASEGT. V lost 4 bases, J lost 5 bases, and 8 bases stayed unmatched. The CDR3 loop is CASSARKTSGREDTQYF. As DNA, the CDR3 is TGTGCCAGCAGTGCCCGGAAGACTAGCGGGAGGGAAGATACGCAGTATTTT.

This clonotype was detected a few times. Here the CDR3 DNA reads TGCGCCAGCAGTGAGTCAGAGGGCTATGGCTACACCTTC. Its translation is CASSESEGYGYTF. V and J are TRBV10-2 and TRBJ1-2; D not certain. Trimming took off 0 bases at V and 4 bases at J, with 6 bases between the two ends. Germline V gene sequence: CDR1 WSHSY, CDR2 SAAADI. This CDR3 is built from 13 residues.

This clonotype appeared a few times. CDR3 amino acids: CASSAGTGGSQPQHF. For the CDR3, the DNA is TGTGCCAGCAGCGCCGGGACAGGGGGAAGTCAGCCCCAGCATTTT. The gene calls are TRBV7-9 and TRBJ1-5, with 11 bases that match TRBD1. V lost 5 bases and J lost 6; bases outside the gene matches: 6. Per germline, CDR1 SEHNR and CDR2 FQNEAQ (reference sequence). This CDR3 has 15 amino acids.

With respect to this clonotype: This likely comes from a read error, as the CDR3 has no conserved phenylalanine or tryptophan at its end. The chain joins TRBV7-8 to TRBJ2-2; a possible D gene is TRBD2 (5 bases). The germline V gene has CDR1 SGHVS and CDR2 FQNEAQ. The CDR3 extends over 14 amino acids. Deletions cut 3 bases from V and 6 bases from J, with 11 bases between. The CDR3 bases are TGTGCCAGCAGCTTGGGAATGGGAGCCGGGGAGCTGTTTGTT. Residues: CASSLGMGAGELFV.

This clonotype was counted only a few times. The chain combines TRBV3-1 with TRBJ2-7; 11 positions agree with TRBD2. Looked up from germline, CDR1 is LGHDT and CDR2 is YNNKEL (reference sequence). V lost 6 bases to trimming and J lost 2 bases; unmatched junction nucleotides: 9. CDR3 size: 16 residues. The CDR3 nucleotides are TGTGCCAGCAGTCCGTTTACTAGCGGGGGAACCTACGAGCAGTACTTC. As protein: CASSPFTSGGTYEQYF.